This TCR beta chain came from a study of T cell clones after liver transplantation. Study summary: Third-party-reactive TCRbeta sequences from pre-transplant mixed lymphocyte reactions served as antigen-independent comparators.

Data came from immunoSEQ multiplex PCR; TCRdb stores just in-frame clones and leaves some out. The sample shows some 50,000 clones, 60% to 75% of them seen only once. Study-level points and caveats: Low donor cell numbers restricted donor-reactive repertoire measurement in two subjects.

CDR1 and CDR2 from the germline V gene are MDHEN and SYDVKM. The CDR3 contains 16 residues. With V trimmed by 3 bases and J by 7 bases, 10 bases remained unmatched. As to this clone: Its antigen is currently unknown.

The chain couples TRBV28 to TRBJ2-4; 9 bases fit TRBD2. This TCR derives from a human patient who received a liver transplant. Some T cells may have originated in the graft donor. Specimen: CD4+ T cells from blood, collected at the 22-month timepoint. The CDR3, as DNA: TGTGCCAGCAGTTTGTTCGGCGGGGGGGAAGCTAACATTCAGTACTTC. Translating gives CASSLFGGGEANIQYF.